Below, 22 T cell receptor beta chains from the same sample are listed, as sequenced in a study of T cells after yellow fever vaccination. TCRdb re-derived calls from the 5' RACE reads in MiXCR, one entry per CDR3 protein. The repertoire includes hundreds of thousands of distinct CDR3 sequences, about 19% of them detected once, and roughly an eighth sits in the top ten. This specimen consisted of PBMCs, obtained 15 days after the yellow fever booster vaccination. The receptor set was obtained from a man in his thirties or forties who received the YFV17D yellow fever vaccine.

This sequence joins TRBV7-2 and TRBJ2-3; D not resolved. The germline V gene has CDR1 SGHTA and CDR2 FQGNSA. The CDR3 runs to 15 residues. Trimming took 1 base from V and 0 from J, leaving 8 bases between them. For the CDR3, the DNA is TGTGCCAGCAGCTTAGAAGTACTTAGCACAGATACGCAGTATTTT. Its translation is CASSLEVLSTDTQYF. Complete variable domain (other parts from reference TRBV7-2 and TRBJ2-3): GAGVSQSPSNKVTEKGKDVELRCDPISGHTALYWYRQSLGQGLEFLIYFQGNSAPDKSGLPSDRFSAERTGGSVSTLTIQRTQQEDSAVYLCASSLEVLSTDTQYFGPGTRLTVL.

This clonotype showed up just a few times. V usage is TRBV4-3 and J usage is TRBJ2-2, with no clear D. Between the trimmed V and J ends, which lost 0 bases and 4 bases, there was a span of 6 bases. The CDR3 covers 14 residues. The V gene's germline CDR1 is LGHNA and CDR2 YSLEER. This chain's CDR3 is CASSQERVTGELFF. CDR3 nucleotides: TGCGCCAGCAGCCAAGAAAGAGTCACCGGGGAGCTGTTTTTT.

A few counts support this clonotype. The chain couples TRBV28 to TRBJ1-1; the D gene is possibly TRBD1 (6 bases). The germline V and J ends were trimmed by 2 bases and 5 bases, with 15 bases remaining between them. This CDR3 is 15 amino acids long. Germline values: CDR1 MDHEN, CDR2 SYDVKM. The CDR3 bases are TGTGCCAGCAGTTTACGTGGGGGGCTTAGGACTGAAGCTTTCTTT. This translates into CASSLRGGLRTEAFF.

The gene calls are TRBV4-3 and TRBJ2-2; D tentatively reads TRBD1 or TRBD2 (5 bases each). The CDR3 contains 13 residues. The germline V and J ends were trimmed by 2 bases and 7 bases, with 8 bases remaining between them. Per germline, CDR1 LGHNA and CDR2 YSLEER. The CDR3 region is CASSQWGIGELFF. The CDR3 DNA reads as TGCGCCAGCAGCCAATGGGGGATCGGGGAGCTGTTTTTT.

The chain carries TRBV11-2 and TRBJ1-2; perhaps TRBD1 as D (5 bases). V was shortened by 1 base and J by 2 bases, with 20 bases between the two germline ends. This CDR3 spans 18 amino acids. Germline lookup yields CDR1 SGHAT and CDR2 FQNNGV. Here the CDR3 reads CASSLGWTTEGLNYGYTF. The CDR3, as DNA: TGTGCCAGCAGCTTAGGTTGGACGACGGAGGGGTTAAACTATGGCTACACCTTC.

The chain links TRBV6-1 to TRBJ2-1; the match to TRBD2 covers 8 bases. Germline V gene data show CDR1 as MNHNS and CDR2 as SASEGT. Trimming cost V 6 bases and J 9 bases; bases outside gene matches: 13. This CDR3 contains 15 residues. The CDR3 reads CASRPAGVFVAEQFF. CDR3 in DNA: TGTGCCAGCAGGCCAGCGGGAGTTTTCGTCGCTGAGCAGTTCTTC.

This rearrangement joins TRBV7-9 to TRBJ2-7; no clear D. CDR1 and CDR2 (germline): SEHNR, FQNEAQ (reference sequence). V lost 7 bases and J 4 bases, leaving 8 bases between the germline ends. The CDR3 loop spans 11 amino acids. The CDR3 protein is CASNYTYEQYF. CDR3 DNA: TGTGCCAGCAATTATACTTACGAGCAGTACTTC.

As concerns this clonotype: The junction departs from the called germline gene at one end, perhaps through a read error. This chain connects TRBV6-5 to TRBJ2-5, with D possibly TRBD1 on 5 matching bases. CDR1 is MNHEY and CDR2 is SVGAGI in the germline V gene. The CDR3 has 15 amino acids. The CDR3, as DNA: TGTGCCAGCAGTTACTCAGTCCAGGGAAGAGAGGCCCAGTACTTC. It codes for CASSYSVQGREAQYF.

This clonotype was detected ten times or more. This sequence joins TRBV5-1 and TRBJ2-3; D gene ambiguous. There are 14 residues in the CDR3. Trimming took off 2 bases at V and 2 bases at J, with 9 bases between the two ends. CDR1 is SGHRS, CDR2 YFSETQ, per germline. The CDR3 bases are TGCGCCAGCAGCTTTCCGTCAAACACAGATACGCAGTATTTT. Protein: CASSFPSNTDTQYF.

This clonotype was counted a few times. The rearrangement links TRBV7-2 to TRBJ2-1, with D perhaps matching TRBD1 or TRBD2 (5 bases each). V dropped 5 bases and J dropped 9 bases, with 20 bases sitting between them. Germline V gene sequence: CDR1 SGHTA, CDR2 FQGNSA. The CDR3 consists of 15 residues. In DNA form, the CDR3 reads TGTGCCAGCAGCCCGGGGTATAGGGGCGTCGGTGAGCAGTTCTTC. This codes for CASSPGYRGVGEQFF.

This clonotype occurred a few times. The V gene is TRBV20-1, the J gene TRBJ2-1, with D perhaps matching TRBD2 (5 bases). This CDR3 is 17 amino acids long. CDR1 DFQATT and CDR2 SNEGSKA come from the germline V gene (reference sequence). V lost 0 bases and J 0 bases, leaving 15 bases between the germline ends. CDR3 nucleotide sequence: TGCAGTGCTAGAGATCGGCTAGCTCCGAGCTCCTACAATGAGCAGTTCTTC. This codes for CSARDRLAPSSYNEQFF.

The V and J genes are TRBV20-1 and TRBJ1-5, with a weak D call TRBD1 (5 bases). The CDR3 is made up of 14 amino acids. Trimming left V 3 bases short and J 2 bases short, with 11 bases between. Looked up from germline, CDR1 is DFQATT and CDR2 is SNEGSKA (reference sequence). The CDR3 loop is CSASPGGGNQPQHF. The DNA of the CDR3 is TGCAGTGCTAGCCCCGGGGGTGGCAATCAGCCCCAGCATTTT.

Written as DNA, the CDR3 is TGTGCCAGCAGCCAAGAGGAAGGGAGATCGGGCTACACCTTC. Translated: CASSQEEGRSGYTF. V gene TRBV4-2 combines with J gene TRBJ1-2, with D unresolved. CDR1 LGHNA and CDR2 YNFKEQ come from the germline V gene. The length of the CDR3 is 14 residues. Between the trimmed V and J ends, which lost 0 bases and 8 bases, there was a span of 13 bases.

This clonotype was recorded at least ten times. The J gene is TRBJ1-3, the V gene TRBV4-3; D unclear. V lost 5 bases and J lost 0, with 11 bases in between. The CDR3 extends over 15 amino acids. CDR1 LGHNA and CDR2 YSLEER come from the germline V gene. The CDR3 loop is CASSSTGDSGNTIYF. CDR3 bases: TGCGCCAGCAGCTCGACGGGAGACTCTGGAAACACCATATATTTT.

This chain joins TRBV20-1 and TRBJ2-5, with a possible D match to TRBD2 (5 bases). The CDR3 contains 17 residues. The V gene lost 3 bases and the J gene lost 4 bases, with 24 bases spanning the gap. The germline V gene encodes CDR1 DFQATT and CDR2 SNEGSKA (reference sequence). CDR3 loop: CSASGSEEWRSLETQYF. DNA for the CDR3: TGCAGTGCTAGCGGTTCCGAAGAATGGAGGTCTTTAGAGACCCAGTACTTC.

This clonotype was detected many times. The chain uses TRBV7-2 and TRBJ2-3; 8 nucleotides agree with TRBD2. V lost 4 bases to trimming and J lost 4 bases; unmatched junction nucleotides: 7. The V gene's germline CDR1 is SGHTA and CDR2 FQGNSA. CDR3 length equals 15 residues. The CDR3 DNA reads TGTGCCAGCAGCTCCCGGGCGCGGGAGGCAGATACGCAGTATTTT. Encoded protein: CASSSRAREADTQYF.

This chain connects TRBV20-1 to TRBJ2-3, with 7 bases that match TRBD1. CDR3 length equals 14 residues. Germline V CDR1 and CDR2: DFQATT, SNEGSKA (reference sequence). The junction had 5 bases not matched to a gene; V was cut back by 1 base and J by 4 bases. The CDR3 DNA follows: TGCAGTGCTAGAGCTGACGGGACAGCAGATACGCAGTATTTT. Protein: CSARADGTADTQYF.

CDR3 DNA: TGTGCCAGCAGCTCTATGACAGGGGGCTACGAGCAGTACTTC. Residues: CASSSMTGGYEQYF. The chain combines TRBV11-2 with TRBJ2-7; 9 bases are a match to TRBD1. The CDR3 is made up of 14 amino acids. Per germline, CDR1 SGHAT and CDR2 FQNNGV. With 4 bases clipped from V and 3 bases from J, the junction kept 4 bases outside the gene matches.

This clonotype was picked up a small number of times. The chain couples TRBV2 to TRBJ2-2; TRBD1 is a possible D gene (5 bases). Germline CDR1 is SNHLY and CDR2 is FYNNEI. The CDR3 consists of 15 residues. V was pared by 3 bases and J by 0 bases, with 8 bases between. Here the CDR3 DNA reads TGTGCCAGCAGTGATCAGACAGCGAACACCGGGGAGCTGTTTTTT. It codes for CASSDQTANTGELFF.

V and J are TRBV7-2 and TRBJ1-2; D remains unclear. Trimming cost V 1 base and J 7 bases, with 10 bases left between them. The germline V gene has CDR1 SGHTA and CDR2 FQGNSA. CDR3 length: 13 residues. CDR3 sequence (DNA): TGTGCCAGCAGCTTAGAGATTGGGTTTGGCTACACCTTC. This translates into CASSLEIGFGYTF.

This clonotype was recorded once. V usage is TRBV7-8 and J usage is TRBJ2-1; D is perhaps TRBD2 (6 bases). V lost 7 bases to trimming and J lost 5 bases, with 15 bases between them. Germline V gene lookup returns CDR1 SGHVS and CDR2 FQNEAQ. The CDR3 is made up of 14 amino acids. The CDR3 region has the DNA TGTGCCAGCACCAAGCGGCGGGATCACAATGAGCAGTTCTTC. Its translation is CASTKRRDHNEQFF.

This clonotype was counted many times. The chain links TRBV6-6 to TRBJ2-7, with D unclear. This CDR3 contains 13 residues. Per the germline V gene, CDR1 is MNHNY and CDR2 is SVGAGI (reference sequence). V dropped 5 bases and J dropped 3 bases, with 11 bases sitting between them. The CDR3 spells CASSIGPNYEQYF. The CDR3 DNA is TGTGCCAGCAGTATTGGGCCGAACTACGAGCAGTACTTC.